The T cell receptor beta chain described here comes from a study of Tregs in tolerant kidney transplant recipients. Turning to this clone: Read coverage stops 3 residues before the CDR3 terminus; the germline J gene supplies the remainder.

Unstimulated Tregs (CD4+CD25+CD127-) and CD4+CD25- non-Tregs were sorted from PBMCs. Trimming cost V 1 base and J 6 bases, with 10 bases left between them. From germline, CDR1 is PRHDT and CDR2 FYEKMQ (reference sequence). This CDR3 contains 14 residues. Profiled with immunoSEQ multiplex PCR; TCRdb holds only in-frame clones, not every one. Its clone listing holds about 48,000 clones. The chain is built from TRBV13 and TRBJ2-1; weak D call: TRBD1 (5 bases). This specimen consisted of CD4+ T cells from blood, obtained before the transplant. This sequence was found in a human donor who received a combined kidney and bone marrow transplant. The CDR3 region is CASSLAREGNEQFF. The CDR3 bases that were read are TGTGCCAGCAGCTTAGCCAGGGAAGGCAATGAG. Full variable domain (remainder filled in from reference TRBV13 and TRBJ2-1): AAGVIQSPRHLIKEKRETATLKCYPIPRHDTVYWYQQGPGQDPQFLISFYEKMQSDKGSIPDRFSAQQFSDYHSELNMSSLELGDSALYFCASSLAREGNEQFFGPGTRLTVL.